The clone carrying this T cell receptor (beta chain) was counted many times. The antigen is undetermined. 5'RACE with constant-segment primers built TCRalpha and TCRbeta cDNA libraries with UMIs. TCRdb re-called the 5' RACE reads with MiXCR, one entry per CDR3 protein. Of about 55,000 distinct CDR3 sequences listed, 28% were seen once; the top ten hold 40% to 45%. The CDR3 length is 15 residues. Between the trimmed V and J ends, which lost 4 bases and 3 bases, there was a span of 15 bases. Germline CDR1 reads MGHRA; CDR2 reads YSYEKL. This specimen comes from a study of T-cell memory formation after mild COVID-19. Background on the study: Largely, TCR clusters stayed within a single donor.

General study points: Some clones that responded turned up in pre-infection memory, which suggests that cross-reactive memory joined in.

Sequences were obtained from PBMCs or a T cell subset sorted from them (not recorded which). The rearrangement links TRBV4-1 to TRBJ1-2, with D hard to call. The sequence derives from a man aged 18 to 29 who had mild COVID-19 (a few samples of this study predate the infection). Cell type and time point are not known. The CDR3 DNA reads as TGCGCCAGCAGCCGCACATCGGAAGGAGACTATGGCTACACCTTC. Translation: CASSRTSEGDYGYTF.